The source of this TCR beta chain is a study of shared clonotypes between healthy human individuals. In this sample, this clone turned up once. Trimming took 4 bases from V and 13 from J; bases not matched to a gene: 15. Germline V gives CDR1 LGHNA, CDR2 YSLEER. The CDR3 loop spans 17 amino acids. Terminally differentiated effector memory CD45RA+ cells were excluded from the naive CD8 cells, which were CD45RO-negative and positively selected for CCR7. TCRdb keeps only in-frame clones here, not all; method: immunoSEQ multiplex PCR. The sample lists roughly 2,000,000 clones, 85% to 95% occurring once. Sequencing used naive CD8+ T cells sorted from blood. The clonotype was recovered from a man aged 18 to 35 in good health. The chain links TRBV4-3 to TRBJ2-2; 13 bases fit TRBD2. In DNA, the CDR3 is TGCGCCAGCAGCCTAGAAGCCCCGGGACTAGCGGGATCCGGGCTGTTTTTT. Translation gives CASSLEAPGLAGSGLFF.